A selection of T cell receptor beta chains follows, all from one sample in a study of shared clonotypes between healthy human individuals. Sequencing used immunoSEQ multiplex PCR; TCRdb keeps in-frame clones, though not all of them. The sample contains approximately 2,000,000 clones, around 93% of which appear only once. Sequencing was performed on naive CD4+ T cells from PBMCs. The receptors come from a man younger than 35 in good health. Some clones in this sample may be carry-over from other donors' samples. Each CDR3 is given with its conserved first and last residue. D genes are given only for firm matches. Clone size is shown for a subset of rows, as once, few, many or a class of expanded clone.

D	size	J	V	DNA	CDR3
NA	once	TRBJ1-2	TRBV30	TGTGCCTGGAGCCTACAGGGTACAAGTGGCTACACCTTC	CAWSLQGTSGYTF
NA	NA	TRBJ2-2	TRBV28	TGTGCCAGCAGTTTACCCTCGCGCTACACCGGGGAGCTGTTTTTT	CASSLPSRYTGELFF
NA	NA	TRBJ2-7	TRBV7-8	TGTGCCAGCAGCCCCGTTTTGGGAAGCGAGCAGTACTTC	CASSPVLGSEQYF
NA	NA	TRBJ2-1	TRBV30	TGTGCCTGGTCAGGGGATGCCGGGGCCCGCAATGAGCAGTTCTTC	CAWSGDAGARNEQFF
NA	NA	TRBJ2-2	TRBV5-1	TGCGCCAGCAGCTTGGGGTCCGGGGAGCTGTTTTTT	CASSLGSGELFF
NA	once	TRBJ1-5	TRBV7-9	TGTGCCAGCAGCGGGGAGGGGGGCTATCAGCCCCAGCATTTT	CASSGEGGYQPQHF
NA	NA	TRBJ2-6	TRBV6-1	TGTGCCAGCAGTGAATTTCCGAGACTTGGGGGTGCTGGGGCCAACGTCCTGACTTTC	CASSEFPRLGGAGANVLTF
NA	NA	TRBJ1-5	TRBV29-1	TGCAGCGTTGGTGGGGCGTATCAGCCCCAGCATTTT	CSVGGAYQPQHF
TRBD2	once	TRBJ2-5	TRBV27	TGTGCCAGCAGCCTCCGCGGGCTAGCGGGAAGGGAGACCCAGTACTTC	CASSLRGLAGRETQYF
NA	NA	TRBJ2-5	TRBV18	TGTGCCAGCTCACCATCTAACAGGGTAGAGACCCAGTACTTC	CASSPSNRVETQYF
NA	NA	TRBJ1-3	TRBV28	TGTGCCAGCGACGGGGGGACTGGAAACACCATATATTTT	CASDGGTGNTIYF
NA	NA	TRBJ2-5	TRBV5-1	TGCGCCAGCAGTAGGGATGCTTGGGAGACCCAGTACTTC	CASSRDAWETQYF
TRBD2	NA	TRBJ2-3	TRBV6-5	TGTGCCAGCAGCCCTAGCGGGCGGGTGCAGTATTTT	CASSPSGRVQYF
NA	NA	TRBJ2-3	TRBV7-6	TGTGCCAGCAGCCAGGGGACTCGCACAGATACGCAGTATTTT	CASSQGTRTDTQYF
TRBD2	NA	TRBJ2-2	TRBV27	TGTGCCAGCAGTTTAGCGGCTTTCGCGGGAGTGGCCGGGGAGCTGTTTTTT	CASSLAAFAGVAGELFF
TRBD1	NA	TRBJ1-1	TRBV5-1	TGCGCCAGCAGCTTGGGAACAGGGGGCGCACGGACTGAAGCTTTCTTT	CASSLGTGGARTEAFF
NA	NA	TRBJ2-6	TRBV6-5	TGTGCCAGCAGTTACTCGGGGAGTGGGGCCAACGTCCTGACTTTC	CASSYSGSGANVLTF
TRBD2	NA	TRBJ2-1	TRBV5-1	TGCGCCAGCATGACCGGGACTAGCCGAGACAATGAGCAGTTCTTC	CASMTGTSRDNEQFF
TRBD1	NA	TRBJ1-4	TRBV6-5	TGTGCCAGCAGTCAGACAGGGGATGAAAAACTGTTTTTT	CASSQTGDEKLFF
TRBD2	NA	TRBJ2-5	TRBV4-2	TGTGCCAGCAGCCAAGGAAGGGCTAGCGGGGGGGAGGAGACCCAGTACTTC	CASSQGRASGGEETQYF
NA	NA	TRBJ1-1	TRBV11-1	TGTGCCAGCAGCTTAGATTTGAACACTGAAGCTTTCTTT	CASSLDLNTEAFF
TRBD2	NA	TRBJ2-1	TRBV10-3	TGTGCCTCCGCTAGCGGGTTTAATGAGCAGTTCTTC	CASASGFNEQFF
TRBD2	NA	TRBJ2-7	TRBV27	TGTGCCAGCCGCCGACTAGCGGGGACCTACGAGCAGTACTTC	CASRRLAGTYEQYF
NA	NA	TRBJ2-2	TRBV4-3	TGCGCCAGCAGCCAAGAACGGGTTAACGGGGAGCTGTTTTTT	CASSQERVNGELFF
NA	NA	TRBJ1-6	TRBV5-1	TGCGCCAGCAGCCTGGAGACTGCTGTCGGTTCACCCCTCCACTTT	CASSLETAVGSPLHF
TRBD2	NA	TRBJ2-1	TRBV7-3	TGTGCCAGCAGCTCCATAGGCGGGAGCCCCTACAATGAGCAGTTCTTC	CASSSIGGSPYNEQFF
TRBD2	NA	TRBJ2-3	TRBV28	TGTGCCAGCACATCTAGCGGGAGGTTGACAGATACGCAGTATTTT	CASTSSGRLTDTQYF
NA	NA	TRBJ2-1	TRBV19	TGTGCCAGCAGAAACGGGCGAGCGGCCTACAATGAGCAGTTCTTC	CASRNGRAAYNEQFF
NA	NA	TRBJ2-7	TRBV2	TGTGCCAGCAGTGAATGGCGACGAAGTGCGCAGTACTTC	CASSEWRRSAQYF
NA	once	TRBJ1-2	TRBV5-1	TGCGCCAGCAGCACTGTGGGCGGGAACTATGGCTACACCTTC	CASSTVGGNYGYTF
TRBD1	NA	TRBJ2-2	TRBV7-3	TGTGCCAGCAGGACAGGGGCGGACACCGGGGAGCTGTTTTTT	CASRTGADTGELFF
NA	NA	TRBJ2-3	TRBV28	TGTGCCAGCAGTTTAACCAGACCTACATCGGATACGCAGTATTTT	CASSLTRPTSDTQYF
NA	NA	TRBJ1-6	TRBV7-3	TGTGCCAGGCTTGAACCGGGACTCTTGAATTCACCCCTCCACTTT	CARLEPGLLNSPLHF
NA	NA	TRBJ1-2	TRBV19	TGTGCCAGTAGTGCCAGGGAGAGCTACACCTTC	CASSARESYTF
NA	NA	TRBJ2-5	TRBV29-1	TGCAGCGTTGTAGGGCCCCAGGAGACCCAGTACTTC	CSVVGPQETQYF